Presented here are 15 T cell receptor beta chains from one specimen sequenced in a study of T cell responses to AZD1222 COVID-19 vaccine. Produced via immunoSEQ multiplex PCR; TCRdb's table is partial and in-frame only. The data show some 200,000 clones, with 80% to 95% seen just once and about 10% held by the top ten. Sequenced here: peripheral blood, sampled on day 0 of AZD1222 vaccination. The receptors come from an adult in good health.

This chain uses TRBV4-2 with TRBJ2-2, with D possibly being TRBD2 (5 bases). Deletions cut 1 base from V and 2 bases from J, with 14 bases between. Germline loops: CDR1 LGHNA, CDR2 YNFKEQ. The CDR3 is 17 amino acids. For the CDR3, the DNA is TGTGCCAGCAGCCAAGGGGAGCGGAGCGGTAACACCGGGGAGCTGTTTTTT. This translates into CASSQGERSGNTGELFF.

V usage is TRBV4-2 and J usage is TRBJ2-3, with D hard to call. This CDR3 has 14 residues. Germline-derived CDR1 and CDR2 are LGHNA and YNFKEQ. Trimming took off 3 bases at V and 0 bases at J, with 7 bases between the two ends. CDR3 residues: CASSHSRSTDTQYF. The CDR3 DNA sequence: TGTGCCAGCAGCCACTCCCGAAGCACAGATACGCAGTATTTT.

CDR3 nucleotides: TGTGCCAGCAGCTTGACCCCGCGGGGGAATGAGCCCCAGCATTTT. This translates into CASSLTPRGNEPQHF. The chain carries TRBV5-4 and TRBJ1-5; D perhaps matches TRBD1 (5 bases). The CDR3 runs 15 residues. The V and J ends lost 1 base and 8 bases respectively, with 16 bases between them. Germline V gene data show CDR1 as SGHNT and CDR2 as YYREEE (reference sequence).

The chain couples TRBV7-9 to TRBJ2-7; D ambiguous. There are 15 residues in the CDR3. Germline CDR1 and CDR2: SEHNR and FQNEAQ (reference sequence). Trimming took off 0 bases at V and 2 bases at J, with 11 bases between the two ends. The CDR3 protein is CASSLAPARTYEQYF. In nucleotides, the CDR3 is TGTGCCAGCAGCTTAGCCCCGGCGCGCACCTACGAGCAGTACTTC. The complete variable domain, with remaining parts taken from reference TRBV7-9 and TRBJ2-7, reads DTGVSQNPRHKITKRGQNVTFRCDPISEHNRLYWYRQTLGQGPEFLTYFQNEAQLEKSRLLSDRFSAERPKGSFSTLEIQRTEQGDSAMYLCASSLAPARTYEQYFGPGTRLTVT.

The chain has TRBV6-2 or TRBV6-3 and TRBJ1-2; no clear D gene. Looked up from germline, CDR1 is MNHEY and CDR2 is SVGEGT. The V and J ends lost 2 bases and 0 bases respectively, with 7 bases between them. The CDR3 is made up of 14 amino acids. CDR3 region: CASSYGVANYGYTF. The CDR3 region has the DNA TGTGCCAGCAGTTACGGGGTGGCTAACTATGGCTACACCTTC.

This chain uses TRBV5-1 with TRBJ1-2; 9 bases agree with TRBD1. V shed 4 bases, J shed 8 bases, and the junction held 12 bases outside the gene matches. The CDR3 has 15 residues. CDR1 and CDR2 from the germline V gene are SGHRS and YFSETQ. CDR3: CASSIPTGGSKGYTF. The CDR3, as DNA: TGCGCCAGCAGCATACCGACAGGGGGAAGTAAAGGCTACACCTTC.

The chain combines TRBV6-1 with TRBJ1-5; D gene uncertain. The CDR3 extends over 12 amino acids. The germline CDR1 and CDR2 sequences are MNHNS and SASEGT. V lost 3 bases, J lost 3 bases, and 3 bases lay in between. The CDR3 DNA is TGTGCCAGCAGTGAGCTCAATCAGCCCCAGCATTTT. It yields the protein CASSELNQPQHF.

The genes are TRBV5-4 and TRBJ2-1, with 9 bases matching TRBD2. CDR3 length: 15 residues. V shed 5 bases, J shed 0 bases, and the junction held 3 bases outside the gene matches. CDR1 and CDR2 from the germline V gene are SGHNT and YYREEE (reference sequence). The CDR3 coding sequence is TGTGCCAGCAGAGTAGCGGGAGCCTCCTACAATGAGCAGTTCTTC. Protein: CASRVAGASYNEQFF.

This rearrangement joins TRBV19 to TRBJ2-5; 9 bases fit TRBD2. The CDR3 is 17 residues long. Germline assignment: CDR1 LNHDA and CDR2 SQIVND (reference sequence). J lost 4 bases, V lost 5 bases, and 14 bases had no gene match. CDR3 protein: CASSVPPLAGRGETQYF. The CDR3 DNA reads TGTGCCAGTAGTGTCCCTCCCCTAGCGGGAAGAGGAGAGACCCAGTACTTC.

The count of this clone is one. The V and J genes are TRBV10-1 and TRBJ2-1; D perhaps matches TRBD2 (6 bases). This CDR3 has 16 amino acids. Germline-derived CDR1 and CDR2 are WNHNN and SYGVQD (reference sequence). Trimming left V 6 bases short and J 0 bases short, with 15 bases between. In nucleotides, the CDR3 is TGCGCCAGCAGCGGGACCCGGGAGAGCTCCTACAATGAGCAGTTCTTC. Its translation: CASSGTRESSYNEQFF.

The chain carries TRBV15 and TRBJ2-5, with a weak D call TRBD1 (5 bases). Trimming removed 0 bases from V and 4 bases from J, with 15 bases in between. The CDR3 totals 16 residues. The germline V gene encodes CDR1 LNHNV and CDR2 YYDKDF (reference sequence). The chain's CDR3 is CATSRDAHRRSETQYF. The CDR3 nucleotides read TGTGCCACCAGCAGAGATGCCCACAGGCGATCAGAGACCCAGTACTTC.

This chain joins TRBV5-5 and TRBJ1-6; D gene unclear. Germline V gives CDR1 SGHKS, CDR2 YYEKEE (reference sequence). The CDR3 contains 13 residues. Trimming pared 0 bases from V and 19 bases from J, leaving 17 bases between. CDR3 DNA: TGTGCCAGCAGCTTGGGCGCCGTTGTGGAAGGGCACTTT. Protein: CASSLGAVVEGHF.

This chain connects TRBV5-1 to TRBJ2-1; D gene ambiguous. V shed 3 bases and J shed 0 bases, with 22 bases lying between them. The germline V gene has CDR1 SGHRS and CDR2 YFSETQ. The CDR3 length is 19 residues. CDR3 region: CASSSRRTTSSGSYNEQFF. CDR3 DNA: TGCGCCAGCAGCTCCCGTCGGACGACCTCTAGTGGCTCCTACAATGAGCAGTTCTTC.

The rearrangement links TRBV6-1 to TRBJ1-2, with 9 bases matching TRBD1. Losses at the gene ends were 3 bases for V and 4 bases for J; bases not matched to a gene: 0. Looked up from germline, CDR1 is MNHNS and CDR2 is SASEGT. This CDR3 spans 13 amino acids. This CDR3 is CASSEGQGYGYTF. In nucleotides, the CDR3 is TGTGCCAGCAGTGAGGGACAGGGCTATGGCTACACCTTC.

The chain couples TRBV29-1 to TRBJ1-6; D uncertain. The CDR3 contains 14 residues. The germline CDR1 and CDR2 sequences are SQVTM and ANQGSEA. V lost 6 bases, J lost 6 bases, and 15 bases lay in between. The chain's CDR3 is CSVRQGNGNSPLHF. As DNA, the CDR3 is TGCAGCGTCCGTCAAGGGAATGGTAATTCACCCCTCCACTTT.